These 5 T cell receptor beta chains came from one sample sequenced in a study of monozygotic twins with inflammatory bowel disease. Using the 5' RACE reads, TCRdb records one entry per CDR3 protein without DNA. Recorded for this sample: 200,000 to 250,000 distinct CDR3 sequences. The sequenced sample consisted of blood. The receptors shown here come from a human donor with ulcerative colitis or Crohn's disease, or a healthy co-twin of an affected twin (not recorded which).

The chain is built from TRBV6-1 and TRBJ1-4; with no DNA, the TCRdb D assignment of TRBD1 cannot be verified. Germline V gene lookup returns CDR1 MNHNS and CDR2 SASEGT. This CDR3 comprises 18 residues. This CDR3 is CASTKDRGRLPTNEKLFF.

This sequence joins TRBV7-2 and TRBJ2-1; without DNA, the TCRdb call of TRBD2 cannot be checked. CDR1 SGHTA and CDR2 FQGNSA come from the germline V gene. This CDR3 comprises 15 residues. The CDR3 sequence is CASSSLAARYNEQFF.

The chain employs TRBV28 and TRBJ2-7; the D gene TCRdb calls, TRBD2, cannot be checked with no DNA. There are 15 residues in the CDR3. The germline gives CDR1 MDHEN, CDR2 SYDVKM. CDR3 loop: CASSLTSGVTYEQYF. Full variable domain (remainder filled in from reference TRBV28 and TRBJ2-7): DVKVTQSSRYLVKRTGEKVFLECVQDMDHENMFWYRQDPGLGLRLIYFSYDVKMKEKGDIPEGYSVSREKKERFSLILESASTNQTSMYLCASSLTSGVTYEQYFGPGTRLTVT.

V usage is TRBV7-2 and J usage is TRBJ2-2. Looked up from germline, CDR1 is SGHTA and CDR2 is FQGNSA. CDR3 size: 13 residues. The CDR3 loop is CASSLEYPGELFF.

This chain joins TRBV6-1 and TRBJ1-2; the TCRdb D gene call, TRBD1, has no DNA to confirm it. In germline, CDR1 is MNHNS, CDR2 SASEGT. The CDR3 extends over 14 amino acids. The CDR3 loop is CASRSPGGVPGYTF.